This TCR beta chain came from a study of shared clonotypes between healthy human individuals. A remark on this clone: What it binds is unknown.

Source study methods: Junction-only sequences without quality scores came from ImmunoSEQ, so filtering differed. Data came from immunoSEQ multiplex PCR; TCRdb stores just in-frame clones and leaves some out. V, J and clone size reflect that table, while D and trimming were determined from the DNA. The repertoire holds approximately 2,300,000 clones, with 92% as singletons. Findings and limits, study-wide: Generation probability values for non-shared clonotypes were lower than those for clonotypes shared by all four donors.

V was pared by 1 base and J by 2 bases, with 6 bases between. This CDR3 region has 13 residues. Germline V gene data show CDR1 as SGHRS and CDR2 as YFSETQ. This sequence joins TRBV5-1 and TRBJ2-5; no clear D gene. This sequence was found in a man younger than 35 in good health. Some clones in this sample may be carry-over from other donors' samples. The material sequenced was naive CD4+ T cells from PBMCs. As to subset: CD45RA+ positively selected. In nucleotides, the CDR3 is TGCGCCAGCAGCTTGAGTCAGCAAGAGACCCAGTACTTC. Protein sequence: CASSLSQQETQYF.